Listed below are T cell receptor beta chains from one sample, sequenced in a study of blood T cell repertoires in COVID-19. Profiling relied on immunoSEQ multiplex PCR, and the TCRdb table lists in-frame clones only, not all of them. This sample has some 490,000 clones, with more than 85% found just once. The sample comprised PBMCs or T cells enriched from blood (not recorded which). The receptors were gathered from a woman aged 55 to 70 who had recovered from COVID-19. CDR3s leave out the opening cysteine and the closing phenylalanine or tryptophan. Rows give clone size only sometimes, using once, few, many, or a class for an expanded clone.

j_call v_call clone_size cdr3_aa
TRBJ2-1 TRBV5-6 NA ASSLPGLAGGPVREQF
TRBJ1-6 TRBV10-1 once ASSIGVNSPLH
TRBJ1-4 TRBV7-9 NA ASSSRGTNEKLF
TRBJ1-1 TRBV7-2 NA ASSLGGVMTEAF
TRBJ2-7 TRBV27 NA ASSLLVGRGLPYEQY
TRBJ1-2 TRBV7-2 NA ASSFDSLYGYT
TRBJ1-5 TRBV21-1 NA ASSPRQGPGSNQPQH
TRBJ1-2 TRBV7-8 NA ASSSPGQGSYGYT
TRBJ2-4 TRBV7-8 once ASSLRNRDTKNIQY
TRBJ2-1 TRBV6-5 many ASSSRGGGYDEQF
TRBJ1-3 TRBV10-3 NA AISPTGTGDVNTIY
TRBJ1-2 TRBV29-1 NA SVVFTGPANYGYT
TRBJ2-7 TRBV5-1 NA ASSGGTSGGYEQY
TRBJ1-6 TRBV5-6 NA ASPRAQGGGSPLH
TRBJ2-3 TRBV3-1/TRBV3-2 NA ASSRLGGSGTDTQY
TRBJ1-6 TRBV4-1 NA ASSQGRSVRQSSPLH
TRBJ2-3 TRBV9 NA ASSPPGQPSGTQY
TRBJ1-4 TRBV7-2 NA ASSLGQANEKLF
TRBJ2-2 TRBV5-4 NA ASSNYAGPSGGTGELF
TRBJ1-3 TRBV6-5 once ASSTPSTTRNTIY
TRBJ2-7 TRBV10-1 few AVPISPISYEQY
TRBJ1-2 TRBV30 NA AWSPTGGGRYT
TRBJ1-3 TRBV12-5 NA ASGPSSSGNTIY
TRBJ1-1 TRBV23-1 NA ASSQNLAGDSNTEAF
TRBJ2-3 TRBV4-2 NA ASSHGTGGRGDTQY
TRBJ1-6 TRBV2 NA ASSEVGSSSYNSPLH
TRBJ2-1 TRBV2 NA ASSPDREHYNEQF
TRBJ1-6 TRBV7-2 NA ASSSGQGYNSPLH
TRBJ2-1 TRBV9 once ASRPESSPEQF
TRBJ2-1 TRBV18 NA ASSPMREDEQF
TRBJ2-2 TRBV4-2 NA ASSQEWKGGQVSTGELF